The present T cell receptor (beta chain) was sequenced within a study of blood T cells in healthy people across ages (dated by TCRdb to about 2015). Concerning the study at large: In model experiments, template switching captured roughly one uniquely barcoded TCR beta cDNA molecule for every two T cells. To track age-related changes in TCR beta repertoire diversity, the study relied on deep sequencing normalized with unique cDNA molecular identifiers. The donors were divided into four age groups: young (average around 16 years), middle-aged (around 41), aged (approximately 62) and long-lived (about 79). To avoid experimental bias, donors of different ages were randomly spread across the sequencing lanes. For two donors (one aged 18 to 29 and one aged 80 or older), the study analyzed two additional independent replicas of 1 million unique cDNA reads from the same blood draw. Study-wide conclusions, independent of this receptor: A strong correlation was found between observed TCR beta diversity and the percentage of naive T cells measured by flow cytometry. Donor CMV infection status was unknown, potentially confounding age-related changes in expanded clonotypes. The long-lived group showed more naive CD4+ T cells, fewer expanded clones and increased TCR diversity than the aged group, suggesting age selection. Estimates of total diversity based on one million sequenced T cells were regarded as lower bounds and as underestimates. Bulk unsorted PBMC profiling prevented conclusive comparison of naive and antigen-experienced compartments. Observed TCR beta diversity per million T cells fell roughly linearly with age, and a significant reduction was already apparent by age approximately 41.

The CDR3 runs 14 amino acids, cysteine and phenylalanine included. The CDR3 DNA has 42 bases and is translated from base 1. The germline V gene (reference sequence) specifies DFQATT as CDR1 and SNEGSKA as CDR2. V lost 0 bases and J lost 8 bases, and the count of bases not matched to a germline gene is 6. Systemically healthy Caucasian individuals from Russia, some 36 in total and aged about 6 to 95 years, were included as donors. About 9.8 milliliters of peripheral blood were drawn from each donor into EDTA-treated Vacutainer tubes. Ficoll-Paque density-gradient centrifugation was used to isolate PBMCs, with at least 6 million obtained per sample. Total RNA was extracted from PBMCs with Trizol reagent, with at least 6 micrograms obtained per sample. For every donor, an aliquot of PBMCs went through flow cytometry to measure the percentages of naive CD45RAhigh/CD27high T cells. Libraries were built with 5' RACE. Sequencing instrument: Illumina HiSeq 2500. The second PCR ran for about 6 to 11 cycles and used a J-beta primer mix along with a sample-barcoded 5' primer. A template-switch 5' adaptor carrying 12 random nucleotides introduced a unique molecular identifier onto each TCR beta cDNA molecule. At least 3 million CDR3-containing paired-end reads were obtained from each sample. First-strand cDNA was synthesized from all RNA with the Mint cDNA synthesis kit, primed by a TRBC-specific oligonucleotide. After uracil-DNA glycosylase treatment, a first 18-cycle PCR used universal primers M1SS and BC2_uni_R on all cDNA. Per the source publication's procedure: For normalization, 1 million high-quality reads, each with a distinct molecular identifier, were randomly selected from each sample. Instead of being binned into consensus sequences, reads with shared molecular identifiers were discarded. CDR3 identification, clonotype clustering and error correction used MiTCR with a Q25 quality threshold and the strictest error-elimination algorithm. A nonparametric unseen species model using Euler transformation provided a lower-bound estimate of total TCR beta diversity. In TCRdb, the public reads were trimmed at Q25 with fastp and aligned with MiXCR, with productive beta chains retained. Rows with one shared CDR3 protein collapse into an entry with the most common genes and DNA. The V and J calls shown here were made by TCRdb, not taken from the authors' results. Counted in this sample were 1.2 million to 1.5 million distinct CDR3 sequences; roughly 59% of them appeared once. The ten top clones hold under 8.5% of the sample.

A word on this clonotype: No antigen is known for it. Per-base qualities were not stored, and no clone one base away is much larger.

Rearrangement joined TRBV20-1 to TRBJ2-4; 8 bases in the junction line up with TRBD1. The specimen was blood. This clonotype originated in a young man in good health. The CDR3 reads as follows: CSARDVDRVYIQYF. In nucleotides, the sequence is TGCAGTGCTAGAGATGTGGACAGGGTGTACATTCAGTACTTC.